The present TCR beta chain was sequenced within a study of long-term antiretroviral therapy in people with HIV. Study in general: Initial samples were collected about a decade before the 2015 immediate-ART recommendation.

Per donor, at least one pre-ART and at least two post-ART PBMC samples were obtained. Every HIV-positive participant received treatment in the United States. Held in samples before DNA extraction were roughly 1-11 million cryopreserved PBMC. As regards this clone: This specimen includes other DNA sequences encoding the same CDR3.

An immunoSEQ assay, version v3.0, was performed at survey level. Sequencing used immunoSEQ multiplex PCR; TCRdb keeps in-frame clones, though not all of them. The sample holds over 7,000 clones, around 80% seen once. This clonotype was sampled from a man in his forties with HIV. Sequenced material: unsorted PBMCs, taken 0.1 years after starting antiretroviral therapy.

The CDR3: CAWSEGGEAFF. Written as DNA, the CDR3 is TGTGCCTGGAGCGAGGGAGGTGAAGCTTTCTTT. The rearrangement links TRBV30 to TRBJ1-1; D is undetermined. The CDR3 is 11 amino acids. The germline V gene has CDR1 GTSNPN and CDR2 SVGIG (reference sequence). The V gene lost 3 bases and the J gene lost 7 bases, with 9 bases spanning the gap. Combining the CDR3 with reference TRBV30 and TRBJ1-1 gives the whole variable domain SQTIHQWPATLVQPVGSPLSLECTVEGTSNPNLYWYRQAAGRGLQLLFYSVGIGQISSEVPQNLSASRPQDRQFILSSKKLLLSDSGFYLCAWSEGGEAFFGQGTRLTVV.